The 8 T cell receptor beta chains in this list originate from one sample, sequenced in a study of blood T cell repertoires in COVID-19. The table came from immunoSEQ multiplex PCR; TCRdb's copy has only in-frame clones and leaves some out. Among about 21,000 clones, over 70% were seen once, and the ten largest hold around 23%. The specimen was peripheral blood. These receptors were obtained from a man aged 80 or over with active or convalescent COVID-19.

The genes are TRBV24-1 and TRBJ2-1, with D perhaps matching TRBD2 (5 bases). The CDR3 totals 14 residues. Germline CDR1 and CDR2: KGHDR and SFDVKD. The V end was cut by 6 bases, the J end by 5 bases, with 13 bases between. The chain's CDR3 is CATSHTGLDNEQFF. The CDR3 nucleotides are TGTGCCACCAGTCACACCGGACTCGACAATGAGCAGTTCTTC.

The DNA for the CDR3 is TGTGCCAGTAGTATCCGGGAGGTTGGAAACACCATATATTTT. It codes for CASSIREVGNTIYF. V gene TRBV19 combines with J gene TRBJ1-3; no definite D call. The CDR3 spans 14 residues. CDR1 is LNHDA, CDR2 SQIVND, per germline (reference sequence). Trimming stripped 3 bases from V and 3 bases from J, with 9 bases between.

V usage is TRBV7-9 and J usage is TRBJ1-6, with D perhaps TRBD1 (5 bases). Germline V lookup: CDR1 SEHNR, CDR2 FQNEAQ (reference sequence). CDR3 length: 12 amino acids. Trimming took off 7 bases at V and 10 bases at J, with 11 bases between the two ends. CDR3 residues: CASTRRGSPLHF. The CDR3 DNA reads TGTGCCAGCACCCGGCGGGGCTCACCCCTCCACTTT.

The chain links TRBV2 to TRBJ1-2, with 9 bases identical to TRBD1. Trimming removed 8 bases from V and 1 base from J; junction bases left unmatched: 8. This CDR3 is 15 amino acids long. Germline V lookup: CDR1 SNHLY, CDR2 FYNNEI. Written as DNA, the CDR3 is TGTGCCAGCGCTACAGGGGGCTTAGTTAACTATGGCTACACCTTC. Translating gives CASATGGLVNYGYTF.

The CDR3 DNA sequence: TGTGCCGGCCGAACCGGGACAGGGGGTTCACCCCTCCACTTT. This translates into CAGRTGTGGSPLHF. The chain joins TRBV6-4 to TRBJ1-6, with TRBD1 identical over 11 bases. V gave up 11 bases and J gave up 9 bases; unmatched junction bases: 9. The CDR3 totals 14 residues. The germline V gene encodes CDR1 MRHNA and CDR2 SNTAGT.

The rearrangement links TRBV3-1 (or the pseudogene TRBV3-2) to TRBJ2-1; 10 nucleotides agree with TRBD1. Per germline, CDR1 LGHDT and CDR2 YNNKEL (reference sequence). The CDR3 extends over 16 amino acids. The V and J ends lost 3 bases and 6 bases, in that order; junction bases with no gene match: 8. CDR3 amino acids: CASSHSDRGHSNEQFF. The DNA of the CDR3 is TGTGCCAGCAGCCATAGCGACAGGGGGCATTCCAATGAGCAGTTCTTC.

The chain recombines TRBV4-3 with TRBJ2-1; 8 bases fit TRBD1. The CDR3 sequence is 15 residues long. Germline-derived CDR1 and CDR2 are LGHNA and YSLEER. V lost 1 base and J lost 1; bases outside the gene matches: 0. The CDR3 is CASSQGQGSYNEQFF. The DNA for the CDR3 is TGCGCCAGCAGCCAAGGACAGGGGTCCTACAATGAGCAGTTCTTC.

The CDR3 DNA follows: TGTGCCAGTAGTGCCCACAGGGATTCCTACGAGCAGTACTTC. Its protein product is CASSAHRDSYEQYF. The J gene is TRBJ2-7, the V gene TRBV19; TRBD1 is a possible D gene (6 bases). V shed 5 bases and J shed 1 base, with 12 bases lying between them. The CDR3 length is 14 residues. Per the germline V gene, CDR1 is LNHDA and CDR2 is SQIVND (reference sequence).